Listed here are 3 T cell receptor beta chains from one sample, sequenced in a study of T cell responses to AZD1222 COVID-19 vaccine. Only in-frame clones appear in the TCRdb table, and some are missing; sequencing was by immunoSEQ multiplex PCR. The sample carries approximately 110,000 clones, under 85% recorded once. The sample here was peripheral blood, taken on day 0 of AZD1222 vaccination. These TCRs come from an adult in good health.

The rearrangement joins TRBV5-8 to TRBJ1-5; 10 bases are shared with TRBD1. Losses at the gene ends were 4 bases for V and 2 bases for J; bases not matched to a gene: 3. The CDR3 has 15 amino acids. The germline CDR1 and CDR2 sequences are SGHTS and YDEGEE. The CDR3 sequence: CASSRTGGRNQPQHF. For the CDR3, the DNA is TGTGCCAGCAGCAGGACAGGGGGACGCAATCAGCCCCAGCATTTT.

The chain carries TRBV4-3 and TRBJ1-3, with 8 positions matching TRBD1. This CDR3 spans 14 amino acids. The germline V gene encodes CDR1 LGHNA and CDR2 YSLEER. After removal of 5 bases from V and 6 bases from J, the junction contained 6 bases not matched to a gene. CDR3 nucleotide sequence: TGCGCCAGCAGCGATACAGGGGGGGAAAACACCATATATTTT. The encoded protein is CASSDTGGENTIYF.

The chain has TRBV4-1 and TRBJ1-3; 9 bases are a match to TRBD1. Germline assignment: CDR1 MGHRA and CDR2 YSYEKL. The CDR3 is made up of 16 amino acids. V shed 3 bases, J shed 4 bases, and the junction held 7 bases outside the gene matches. CDR3 nucleotide sequence: TGCGCCAGCAGCCAGACCGGGACAGGGAACGGAAACACCATATATTTT. It yields the protein CASSQTGTGNGNTIYF.